Presented here are 26 T cell receptor beta chains from one specimen sequenced in a study of T cells in Graves' hyperthyroidism and ophthalmopathy. Amplification of TCR beta CDR3 regions was performed using RNA transcripts as template. An initial round of RT-PCR targeting the TCR CDR3 relied on the HTBI primer set. MiXCR, applied by TCRdb to the multiplex PCR reads, yields one record per CDR3 protein. The sample contains hundreds of thousands of distinct CDR3 sequences, 15% to 20% of which appear only once. Specimen: blood. These receptors all stem from a woman under 40 with Graves' hyperthyroidism.

The rearrangement joins TRBV5-6 to TRBJ1-2; no reliable D call. Germline V CDR1 and CDR2: SGHDT, YYEEEE. Trimming cost V 5 bases and J 1 base, with 12 bases left between them. The CDR3 has 14 residues. CDR3 sequence: CASSLEEFNYGYTF. In nucleotides, the CDR3 is TGTGCCAGCAGTCTAGAGGAGTTTAACTATGGCTACACCTTC.

Turning to this clonotype: This clone may be a read error of a much larger clone one base away. Likely a read error: the CDR3 ends without its conserved phenylalanine or tryptophan. The chain uses TRBV29-1 and TRBJ2-7; D may correspond to TRBD1 or TRBD2 (5 bases each). Germline CDR1 reads SQVTM; CDR2 reads ANQGSEA. The CDR3 has 13 residues. Trimming took 3 bases from V and 6 from J, leaving 15 bases between them. Written as DNA, the CDR3 is TGCAGCGTTGACCAGGCCCTTGGGGGCGAGCAGTACCTC. This translates into CSVDQALGGEQYL.

This clonotype has a count of ten or more. V and J are TRBV2 and TRBJ2-1; D possibly corresponds to TRBD2 (6 bases). CDR1 and CDR2 from the germline V gene are SNHLY and FYNNEI. Trimming took 7 bases from V and 4 from J, leaving 17 bases between them. CDR3 length: 15 amino acids. CDR3 coding DNA: TGTGCCAGCAATATCCCGGGAGAGCTTTACAATGAGCAGTTCTTC. This translates into CASNIPGELYNEQFF. Variable domain in full (rest from reference TRBV2 and TRBJ2-1): EPEVTQTPSHQVTQMGQEVILRCVPISNHLYFYWYRQILGQKVEFLVSFYNNEISEKSEIFDDQFSVERPDGSNFTLKIRSTKLEDSAMYFCASNIPGELYNEQFFGPGTRLTVL.

This clonotype has only a few counts. This chain uses TRBV27 with TRBJ2-3; 9 positions match TRBD1. V trimming: 8 bases; J trimming: 3 bases; junction bases outside the gene matches: 6. The germline V gene has CDR1 MNHEY and CDR2 SMNVEV (reference sequence). The CDR3 is made up of 14 amino acids. The CDR3 nucleotides read TGTGCCAGCGGCAGGACAGGGGAGACAGATACGCAGTATTTT. It yields the protein CASGRTGETDTQYF.

This clonotype has a handful of counts. This rearrangement joins TRBV12-3 or TRBV12-4 to TRBJ2-7; 8 bases are a match to TRBD2. This CDR3 has 15 amino acids. Trimming took 5 bases from V and 2 from J; bases not matched to a gene: 8. The chain's CDR3 is CASSPTGGGAYEQYF. CDR3 DNA sequence: TGTGCCAGCAGTCCAACCGGGGGGGGTGCCTACGAGCAGTACTTC.

This clonotype was seen more than once but under ten times. A much larger clone sits a single nucleotide away, making a read error possible. The chain recombines TRBV5-5 with TRBJ2-3; no clear D. The CDR3 covers 13 residues. V gave up 7 bases and J gave up 4 bases, with 13 bases separating them. CDR1 and CDR2 from the germline V gene are SGHKS and YYEKEE (reference sequence). CDR3 protein: CASGILGADTQYF. The CDR3 region has the DNA TGTGCCAGCGGCATTCTCGGAGCAGATACGCAGTATTTT. Full variable domain (missing parts from reference TRBV5-5 and TRBJ2-3): DAGVTQSPTHLIKTRGQQVTLRCSPISGHKSVSWYQQVLGQGPQFIFQYYEKEERGRGNFPDRFSARQFPNYSSELNVNALLLGDSALYLCASGILGADTQYFGPGTRLTVL.

The table lists this clonotype with many counts. In nucleotides, the CDR3 is TGTGCCAGCAGTCCCTCCCCCGGACAGGGACCCGATGAGCAGTTCTTC. Translating gives CASSPSPGQGPDEQFF. V and J are TRBV28 and TRBJ2-1, with 8 bases lining up with TRBD1. Germline V gene sequence: CDR1 MDHEN, CDR2 SYDVKM. There are 16 residues in the CDR3. With 5 bases clipped from V and 8 bases from J, the junction kept 14 bases outside the gene matches.

This clonotype was recorded at least ten times. The V call is TRBV20-1, the J call TRBJ2-2; TRBD1 agrees at 7 bases. Germline loops: CDR1 DFQATT, CDR2 SNEGSKA (reference sequence). This CDR3 region has 14 residues. J gave up 7 bases and V 0 bases, and 5 bases lay outside the gene matches. The CDR3 DNA reads TGCAGTGCTAGAGAGACAGGGTGGGACGGGGAGCTGTTTTTT. Translated, it gives CSARETGWDGELFF.

This clonotype has ten or more counts. CDR3 in amino acids: CASRFRTSAFYEQYF. The CDR3 DNA reads TGTGCCAGCAGGTTCAGGACTAGCGCTTTCTACGAGCAGTACTTC. The chain combines TRBV2 with TRBJ2-7; 9 bases match TRBD2. Germline lookup yields CDR1 SNHLY and CDR2 FYNNEI. This CDR3 comprises 15 residues. After removal of 6 bases from V and 3 bases from J, the junction contained 9 bases not matched to a gene.

Of note for this clonotype: Possible read error: a much larger clone is one base away. The rearrangement links TRBV28 to TRBJ2-3; 14 nucleotides align to TRBD2. The CDR3 is 19 residues long. Germline-derived CDR1 and CDR2 are MDHEN and SYDVKM. The V and J ends lost 6 bases and 7 bases, in that order; junction bases with no gene match: 18. CDR3 nucleotide sequence: TGTGCCAGCAGGGGGGGCGTGACTAGCGGGGGGGCCGGGCGAAATACGCAGTATTTT. Amino acids: CASRGGVTSGGAGRNTQYF. The full variable domain, rest sourced from reference TRBV28 and TRBJ2-3, is DVKVTQSSRYLVKRTGEKVFLECVQDMDHENMFWYRQDPGLGLRLIYFSYDVKMKEKGDIPEGYSVSREKKERFSLILESASTNQTSMYLCASRGGVTSGGAGRNTQYFGPGTRLTVL.

This clonotype came up many times. V and J are TRBV18 and TRBJ2-7, with D perhaps matching TRBD1 or TRBD2 (5 bases each). Germline V gene data show CDR1 as KGHSH and CDR2 as LQKENI. The CDR3 spans 13 residues. Trimming shortened V by 3 bases and J by 5 bases, and 11 bases separated the two germline ends. The CDR3 nucleotides are TGTGCCAGCTCACCGGGGGTCGGGGACGAGCAGTACTTC. Translation gives CASSPGVGDEQYF.

The rearrangement links TRBV30 to TRBJ2-7; 8 nucleotides match TRBD2. The CDR3 is made up of 16 amino acids. Germline loops: CDR1 GTSNPN, CDR2 SVGIG (reference sequence). Trimming cost V 6 bases and J 6 bases; bases outside gene matches: 19. The CDR3 reads CACTLPGTSLEVEQYF. CDR3 DNA sequence: TGTGCCTGCACACTACCTGGGACTAGTTTGGAGGTCGAGCAGTACTTC.

In DNA, the CDR3 is TGTGCCAGCAGCCCGGGACATTCTAGCGGGAGATCCGAGCAGTACTTC. The encoded protein is CASSPGHSSGRSEQYF. This chain connects TRBV11-2 to TRBJ2-7, with TRBD2 matching 10 bases. CDR1 and CDR2 (germline): SGHAT, FQNNGV. V lost 5 bases and J lost 6; bases outside the gene matches: 13. This CDR3 contains 16 residues.

This clonotype was seen only once. This chain uses TRBV19 with TRBJ2-2, with 7 bases matching TRBD2. J was trimmed by 6 bases and V by 5 bases; bases with no gene match: 3. Germline CDR1 reads LNHDA; CDR2 reads SQIVND (reference sequence). The CDR3 runs to 13 residues. In DNA form, the CDR3 reads TGTGCCAGTAGTCCGAGCGGGGCCGGGGAGCTGTTTTTT. This codes for CASSPSGAGELFF.

This clonotype showed up just a few times. The chain couples TRBV6-2 or TRBV6-3 to TRBJ2-1; 8 bases agree with TRBD2. CDR1 is MNHEY and CDR2 is SVGEGT in the germline V gene. The ends lost 11 bases at V and 9 bases at J; junction bases unmatched: 18. CDR3 length: 15 residues. The CDR3 DNA reads as TGTGCCGCGGCGGGGGTAGCGGGATTCTTCCGTGAGCAGTTCTTC. Amino acids: CAAAGVAGFFREQFF.

The genes are TRBV7-9 and TRBJ2-7; tentatively, D is TRBD2 (6 bases). Trimming left V 5 bases short and J 1 base short, with 12 bases between. The CDR3 runs to 14 residues. Germline assignment: CDR1 SEHNR and CDR2 FQNEAQ (reference sequence). CDR3 DNA: TGTGCCAGCAGCCAACCCGGGGGATCCTACGAGCAGTACTTC. Translation gives CASSQPGGSYEQYF.

As for this clonotype: One junction end disagrees with the germline gene, perhaps due to a read error. The chain combines TRBV7-9 with TRBJ2-5; 10 bases match TRBD2. Germline assignment: CDR1 SEHNR and CDR2 FQNEAQ (reference sequence). The CDR3 spans 17 residues. The CDR3 region has the DNA TGTGCCAGCAGCATAGCGCTGACTAGCGGGTTAGAAGAGACCCAGTACTTC. Translation: CASSIALTSGLEETQYF.

The chain recombines TRBV12-3 or TRBV12-4 with TRBJ2-2; 11 bases agree with TRBD2. CDR3 length equals 15 residues. J was trimmed by 6 bases and V by 5 bases; bases with no gene match: 5. The CDR3, as DNA: TGTGCCAGCAGTCAAGGGACTAGCGGTCCCGGGGAGCTGTTTTTT. The encoded protein is CASSQGTSGPGELFF.

This clonotype was detected ten times or more. V gene TRBV6-2 or TRBV6-3 combines with J gene TRBJ2-3; 8 nucleotides match TRBD2. The CDR3 is 16 residues long. V dropped 2 bases and J dropped 3; count of bases not matched to a gene: 7. Germline assignment: CDR1 MNHEY and CDR2 SVGEGT. The CDR3 sequence: CASSYARGGVTDTQYF. CDR3 coding DNA: TGTGCCAGCAGTTACGCCCGGGGGGGAGTGACAGATACGCAGTATTTT.

This clonotype was counted ten times or more. CDR3 sequence (DNA): TGTGCCAGCAGTGACGGGCGGGATGCAGATACGCAGTATTTT. Amino acids: CASSDGRDADTQYF. The chain uses TRBV2 and TRBJ2-3, with D tentatively TRBD2 (6 bases). Germline values: CDR1 SNHLY, CDR2 FYNNEI. Trimming removed 3 bases from V and 4 bases from J, with 11 bases in between. This CDR3 is 14 amino acids long.

Many counts were recorded for this clonotype. V is TRBV27 and J is TRBJ2-7; D not resolved. CDR1 and CDR2 from the germline V gene are MNHEY and SMNVEV (reference sequence). The CDR3 has 14 amino acids. Trimming removed 2 bases from V and 4 bases from J, with 12 bases in between. As DNA, the CDR3 is TGTGCCAGCAGTTTAACGGGCAGCCTATACGAGCAGTACTTC. It yields the protein CASSLTGSLYEQYF.

This clonotype was detected a few times. This chain uses TRBV11-2 with TRBJ2-1; D is unclear. The CDR3 runs 15 residues. V was pared by 5 bases and J by 4 bases, with 15 bases between. Germline CDR1 reads SGHAT; CDR2 reads FQNNGV. This chain's CDR3 is CASSRRRKEYNEQFF. DNA for the CDR3: TGTGCCAGCAGCCGACGACGGAAGGAGTACAATGAGCAGTTCTTC.

This clonotype has a count of ten or more. The chain is built from TRBV6-1 and TRBJ2-1; tentatively, D is TRBD1 (6 bases). Germline loops: CDR1 MNHNS, CDR2 SASEGT. Trimming shortened V by 5 bases and J by 5 bases, and 19 bases separated the two germline ends. The CDR3 sequence is 16 residues long. DNA for the CDR3: TGTGCCAGCAGTTCCCTCCAACAGGGAATCGACAATGAGCAGTTCTTC. It yields the protein CASSSLQQGIDNEQFF.

This clonotype came up many times. The rearrangement joins TRBV20-1 to TRBJ1-4; the match to TRBD1 covers 9 bases. The V gene's germline CDR1 is DFQATT and CDR2 SNEGSKA (reference sequence). V gave up 3 bases and J gave up 3 bases; unmatched junction bases: 17. CDR3 length equals 19 residues. The CDR3 DNA reads TGCAGTGCTAGTTACCGGGACAGGGAGATCTTGGAGGCTAATGAAAAACTGTTTTTT. It specifies CSASYRDREILEANEKLFF.

This clonotype has a handful of counts. This sequence joins TRBV20-1 and TRBJ1-2; D gene ambiguous. Deletions cut 6 bases from V and 8 bases from J, with 16 bases between. The CDR3 extends over 12 amino acids. Germline V gene sequence: CDR1 DFQATT, CDR2 SNEGSKA (reference sequence). The CDR3: CSAKAEESGYTF. CDR3 DNA sequence: TGCAGTGCAAAGGCAGAGGAATCCGGCTACACCTTC.

There are many counts of this clonotype. V is TRBV12-3 or TRBV12-4 and J is TRBJ1-4, with D unresolved. The CDR3 is 13 amino acids. The V gene lost 7 bases and the J gene lost 4 bases, with 10 bases spanning the gap. In DNA form, the CDR3 reads TGTGCCAGCAAGCACAGATATAATGAAAAACTGTTTTTT. It is translated as CASKHRYNEKLFF.